Shown below are 25 T cell receptor beta chains from a single sample sequenced in a study of T cell clonality in common variable immunodeficiency. General study points: Reportedly, TCR beta sequences from common variable immunodeficiency showed fewer deletions and N-nucleotide insertions.

This table comes from immunoSEQ multiplex PCR, and its TCRdb copy is limited to in-frame clones, with some not included. Observed in the sample are under 2,000 clones, none of them singletons. These receptors are not linked to any known antigen. The material sequenced was peripheral blood mononuclear cells. The receptors were gathered from a human donor with common variable immunodeficiency.

This clone is deemed medium-sized. The DNA ends 3 residues before the CDR3 does, and the rest of the CDR3 is filled in from the germline J gene. The V and J genes are TRBV18 and TRBJ2-7, with D perhaps TRBD1 (6 bases). The V gene's germline CDR1 is KGHSH and CDR2 LQKENI. This CDR3 contains 14 residues. The ends were cut back, 5 bases at V and 1 base at J, with 12 bases in the middle. CDR3 DNA, as far as it was read: TGTGCCAGCTCAAGTCAGGGGAAATCCTACGAG. Translation gives CASSSQGKSYE. The full CDR3 reads CASSSQGKSYEQYF.

This clone is deemed medium-sized (0.01 to 0.1%). The CDR3 end lies 3 residues beyond the end of the read and is filled in from the germline J gene. This chain links TRBV12-3 or TRBV12-4 with TRBJ2-1; D is perhaps TRBD1 (5 bases). V dropped 1 base and J dropped 3 bases, with 7 bases sitting between them. CDR3 length: 14 residues. The CDR3 sequence is CASSLVQGYNEQFF. CDR3 DNA, as far as it was read: TGTGCCAGCAGTTTAGTGCAGGGCTACAATGAG.

This clone rates as medium-sized. The read finishes 3 residues shy of the CDR3 end, and the germline J gene is used to complete it. J is TRBJ2-3 and V is TRBV5-1; weak D call: TRBD1 (6 bases). The germline gives CDR1 SGHRS, CDR2 YFSETQ. V was shortened by 0 bases and J by 2 bases, with 13 bases between the two germline ends. There are 16 residues in the CDR3. The CDR3 DNA, read in part, is TGCGCCAGCAGCTTGGGTTGGGGGCAGAACACAGATACG. Translated: CASSLGWGQNTDT. The entire CDR3 protein reads CASSLGWGQNTDTQYF.

The CDR3 DNA, read in part, is TGTGCCAGTAGTATCTGGACAGGGAACGGC. It specifies CASSIWTGNG. From start to end, the CDR3 is CASSIWTGNGYTF. J is TRBJ1-2 and V is TRBV19; 8 nucleotides match TRBD1. The read terminates 3 residues ahead of where the CDR3 ends, so the germline J gene completes it. Germline CDR1 reads LNHDA; CDR2 reads SQIVND (reference sequence). The CDR3 has 13 residues. The variable domain in full, completed from reference TRBV19 and TRBJ1-2, reads DGGITQSPKYLFRKEGQNVTLSCEQNLNHDAMYWYRQDPGQGLRLIYYSQIVNDFQKGDIAEGYSVSREKKESFPLTVTSAQKNPTAFYLCASSIWTGNGYTFGSGTRLTVV.

This clone was counted between two and nine times. The CDR3 extends 3 residues past the end of the read, so its final part is completed from the germline J gene. The chain uses TRBV19 and TRBJ2-1; TRBD1 is a possible D gene (5 bases). CDR1 is LNHDA, CDR2 SQIVND, per germline (reference sequence). This CDR3 spans 13 amino acids. The germline V and J ends were trimmed by 3 bases and 4 bases, with 7 bases remaining between them. The CDR3 loop is CASSMTAYNEQFF. The DNA read from the CDR3 is TGTGCCAGTAGTATGACAGCTTACAATGAG.

A note on this clone: The CDR3 end falls 3 residues outside the read, so it is completed with the germline J gene. V usage is TRBV2 and J usage is TRBJ2-3; TRBD2 aligns across 12 bases. V shed 2 bases, J shed 5 bases, and the junction held 11 bases outside the gene matches. Germline V gives CDR1 SNHLY, CDR2 FYNNEI. There are 18 residues in the CDR3. Here the CDR3 reads CASSERLAGGRREDTQYF. Incomplete CDR3 DNA: TGTGCCAGCAGTGAAAGGCTAGCGGGGGGGCGGAGGGAAGATACG.

This clone occurred a few times. The missing CDR3 end, 3 residues past where the read stops, is filled in from the germline J gene. The chain employs TRBV5-1 and TRBJ2-5, with 9 bases matching TRBD1. J lost 4 bases, V lost 2 bases, and 9 bases had no gene match. Germline V gene lookup returns CDR1 SGHRS and CDR2 YFSETQ. CDR3 size: 16 residues. The part of the CDR3 DNA that was read is TGCGCCAGCAGCTTCGGCGACAGGGGGACGGGAGAGACC. It encodes CASSFGDRGTGET. The full CDR3 is CASSFGDRGTGETQYF. The full variable domain, rest sourced from reference TRBV5-1 and TRBJ2-5, is KAGVTQTPRYLIKTRGQQVTLSCSPISGHRSVSWYQQTPGQGLQFLFEYFSETQRNKGNFPGRFSGRQFSNSRSEMNVSTLELGDSALYLCASSFGDRGTGETQYFGPGTRLLVL.

This clone is termed medium-sized. The CDR3 is cut off 3 residues early in the read; its end comes from the germline J gene. The chain recombines TRBV5-6 with TRBJ2-1; TRBD2 aligns across 7 bases. V trimming: 1 base; J trimming: 0 bases; junction bases outside the gene matches: 1. The V gene's germline CDR1 is SGHDT and CDR2 YYEEEE. This CDR3 has 15 residues. The sequenced part of the CDR3 DNA is TGTGCCAGCAGCTTGTTAGCGGGCTCCTACAATGAG. This gives the protein CASSLLAGSYNE. In full, the CDR3 is CASSLLAGSYNEQFF.

Only a few counts were recorded for this clone. The sequenced fragment ends 3 residues before the CDR3 boundary, so the rest is inferred from the germline J gene. The chain has TRBV20-1 and TRBJ2-3, with 9 bases lining up with TRBD1. Germline-derived CDR1 and CDR2 are DFQATT and SNEGSKA (reference sequence). V lost 2 bases to trimming and J lost 5 bases; unmatched junction nucleotides: 11. This CDR3 region has 16 residues. This chain's CDR3 is CSARPLTLTGGDTQYF. The part of the CDR3 DNA that was read is TGCAGTGCTAGACCCTTGACTCTGACAGGGGGAGATACG.

By sample share, this clone is medium-sized. The read terminates 3 residues before the CDR3 end, so the remaining end is supplied by the germline J gene. The rearrangement joins TRBV18 to TRBJ1-1, with 7 bases identical to TRBD1. CDR1 KGHSH and CDR2 LQKENI come from the germline V gene. CDR3 length: 15 amino acids. V was pared by 3 bases and J by 0 bases, with 4 bases of the junction left unmatched. The CDR3 is CASSPPGQLNTEAFF. Partial CDR3 DNA: TGTGCCAGCTCACCTCCGGGACAGTTGAACACTGAA. Full variable domain (missing parts from reference TRBV18 and TRBJ1-1): NAGVMQNPRHLVRRRGQEARLRCSPMKGHSHVYWYRQLPEEGLKFMVYLQKENIIDESGMPKERFSAEFPKEGPSILRIQQVVRGDSAAYFCASSPPGQLNTEAFFGQGTRLTVV.

Judged by abundance, this clone is medium-sized. CDR3 bases read: TGCGCCAGCAGCACGGGTAATTCACCC. This translates into CASSTGNSP. In full, the CDR3 is CASSTGNSPLHF. The chain combines TRBV5-1 with TRBJ1-6; D unclear. With the read ending 3 residues before the CDR3 end, the germline J gene is used to fill in that end. The ends were cut back, 4 bases at V and 6 bases at J, with 5 bases in the middle. The CDR3 totals 12 residues. The V gene's germline CDR1 is SGHRS and CDR2 YFSETQ.

A word on this clone: The read terminates 3 residues ahead of where the CDR3 ends, so the germline J gene completes it. The V and J genes are TRBV19 and TRBJ2-3; 8 nucleotides match TRBD1. In germline, CDR1 is LNHDA, CDR2 SQIVND (reference sequence). There are 15 residues in the CDR3. The trim removed 11 bases at V and 6 bases at J, leaving 16 bases unmatched. The CDR3 sequence: CASKMWQGAGDTQYF. The covered CDR3 bases are TGTGCCTCAAAGATGTGGCAGGGGGCGGGGGATACG.

The CDR3 is CASSLDRGSNQPQHF. Incomplete CDR3 DNA: TGTGCCAGCAGCTTGGACAGGGGGAGCAATCAGCCC. The rearrangement uses TRBV5-5 and TRBJ1-5, with 8 bases matching TRBD1. With the read ending 3 residues before the CDR3 end, the germline J gene is used to fill in that end. V gave up 0 bases and J gave up 1 base; unmatched junction bases: 0. CDR1 and CDR2 (germline): SGHKS, YYEKEE (reference sequence). The CDR3 is made up of 15 amino acids.

In its sample, this clone was seen a few times. The read ends 3 residues before the CDR3 terminus; that terminus is restored from the germline J gene. V and J are TRBV18 and TRBJ1-1; D ambiguous. V lost 6 bases and J 1 base, leaving 12 bases between the germline ends. CDR3 length: 14 amino acids. In germline, CDR1 is KGHSH, CDR2 LQKENI. The sequenced part of the CDR3 DNA is TGTGCCAGCTCTCCGGTCGTATCGAACACTGAA. This gives the protein CASSPVVSNTE. In full, the CDR3 reads CASSPVVSNTEAFF.

A remark on this clone: The observed sequence ends 3 residues before the CDR3 terminus, with the missing tail filled in from the germline J gene. The chain is built from TRBV7-8 and TRBJ2-1; 8 bases agree with TRBD2. Germline V gives CDR1 SGHVS, CDR2 FQNEAQ. V was pared by 6 bases and J by 9 bases, with 1 base of the junction left unmatched. The CDR3 is 11 residues long. The chain's CDR3 is CASRLAAEQFF. The CDR3 bases that were read are TGTGCCAGCAGACTAGCGGCTGAG.

This clone is judged medium-sized (0.01 to 0.1%). The CDR3 end falls 3 residues outside the read, so it is completed with the germline J gene. The chain combines TRBV30 with TRBJ2-7; 7 bases match TRBD2. Germline V gene lookup returns CDR1 GTSNPN and CDR2 SVGIG (reference sequence). CDR3 size: 15 residues. Losses at the gene ends were 0 bases for V and 6 bases for J; bases not matched to a gene: 11. CDR3 bases read: TGTGCCTGGAGTGTGGGGGTGGGGGGGTCTTTCGAG. Translating it yields CAWSVGVGGSFE. In full, the CDR3 reads CAWSVGVGGSFEQYF.

Comment on this clone: Mismatch with germline at one junction end may stem from a read error. The read finishes 3 residues shy of the CDR3 end, and the germline J gene is used to complete it. The chain has TRBV7-9 and TRBJ2-2; TRBD1 might be the D (5 bases). CDR1 is SEHNR, CDR2 FQNEAQ, per germline (reference sequence). The CDR3 sequence is 14 residues long. The DNA read from the CDR3 is TGTTCCAGCAGCTCCCCCTCAGGGCACGGGGAG. Residues: CSSSSPSGHGE. In full, the CDR3 is CSSSSPSGHGELFF.

By frequency in the sample, this clone is medium-sized. The read halts 3 residues ahead of the CDR3 end, with the missing end drawn from the germline J gene. V and J are TRBV2 and TRBJ1-4; possibly TRBD1 for D (5 bases). CDR1 and CDR2 from the germline V gene are SNHLY and FYNNEI. Trimming stripped 6 bases from V and 8 bases from J, with 19 bases between. The CDR3 runs 15 residues. This chain's CDR3 is CASSDRQFRGEKLFF. CDR3 DNA, as far as it was read: TGTGCCAGCAGCGATAGACAGTTTAGGGGCGAAAAA. Full variable domain (missing parts from reference TRBV2 and TRBJ1-4): EPEVTQTPSHQVTQMGQEVILRCVPISNHLYFYWYRQILGQKVEFLVSFYNNEISEKSEIFDDQFSVERPDGSNFTLKIRSTKLEDSAMYFCASSDRQFRGEKLFFGSGTQLSVL.

This clone was detected a few times. CDR3 DNA (partial): TGTGCCAGCTCACCATCAGGGTTAGATCGAAAA. Translated: CASSPSGLDRK. The whole CDR3 sequence reads CASSPSGLDRKLFF. The rearrangement joins TRBV18 to TRBJ1-4; possible D gene TRBD1, 5 bases. The read terminates 3 residues ahead of where the CDR3 ends, so the germline J gene completes it. The V gene lost 2 bases and the J gene lost 10 bases, with 14 bases spanning the gap. The CDR3 runs to 14 residues. Per germline, CDR1 KGHSH and CDR2 LQKENI.

By proportion, this clone is medium-sized. From the germline J gene comes the end of the CDR3, since the read stops 3 residues before it. The gene calls are TRBV2 and TRBJ2-1; no clear D. V was shortened by 8 bases and J by 2 bases, with 4 bases between the two germline ends. The CDR3 loop spans 11 amino acids. Germline assignment: CDR1 SNHLY and CDR2 FYNNEI. The chain's CDR3 is CASGTYNEQFF. CDR3 DNA (partial): TGTGCCAGCGGCACCTACAATGAG.

This clone was recorded a few times. This chain's CDR3 is CASSQLAGGLGEQYF. The sequenced part of the CDR3 DNA is TGTGCCAGCAGCCAGCTAGCGGGGGGGCTTGGCGAG. The chain has TRBV7-7 and TRBJ2-7; 12 bases are a match to TRBD2. The read halts 3 residues ahead of the CDR3 end, with the missing end drawn from the germline J gene. V was pared by 5 bases and J by 6 bases, with 8 bases of the junction left unmatched. The germline V gene encodes CDR1 SSHAT and CDR2 FNYEAQ (reference sequence). CDR3 length: 15 residues. Using reference TRBV7-7 and TRBJ2-7 for the parts outside the CDR3, the full variable domain is GAGVSQSPRYKVTKRGQDVTLRCDPISSHATLYWYQQALGQGPEFLTYFNYEAQPDKSGLPSDRFSAERPEGSISTLTIQRTEQRDSAMYRCASSQLAGGLGEQYFGPGTRLTVT.

By sample fraction, this clone is medium-sized. The CDR3 end is not reached by the read, which stops 3 residues before it; the germline J gene fills it in. The chain carries TRBV20-1 and TRBJ1-2, with TRBD1 matching over 7 bases. The CDR3 totals 14 residues. Per the germline V gene, CDR1 is DFQATT and CDR2 is SNEGSKA (reference sequence). J was trimmed by 2 bases and V by 5 bases; bases with no gene match: 8. CDR3 residues: CSAGREGANYGYTF. The part of the CDR3 DNA that was read is TGCAGTGCTGGTCGGGAGGGGGCAAACTATGGC.

In this sample, this clone is medium-sized (0.01 to 0.1%). From the germline J gene comes the end of the CDR3, since the read stops 3 residues before it. The V and J genes are TRBV19 and TRBJ2-1, with 7 bases fitting TRBD2. The V segment lost 0 bases and the J segment 4 bases; nucleotides outside the gene matches: 9. CDR3 length: 17 amino acids. Germline CDR1 and CDR2: LNHDA and SQIVND (reference sequence). CDR3 residues: CASSIDLSSGSYNEQFF. The CDR3 bases that were read are TGTGCCAGTAGTATAGATCTCTCTAGCGGTTCTTACAATGAG.

By its share, this clone is medium-sized. Read sequence stops 3 residues before the CDR3 end, and the germline J gene provides the missing end. This chain connects TRBV20-1 to TRBJ2-7; the D gene is possibly TRBD2 (5 bases). The CDR3 contains 16 residues. Germline V lookup: CDR1 DFQATT, CDR2 SNEGSKA (reference sequence). The V end lost 0 bases, the J end lost 0 bases, and 15 bases lay between the germline ends. The DNA read from the CDR3 is TGCAGTGCTAGAGATGGGTTGCGGACTGGCTCCTACGAG. Translated, it gives CSARDGLRTGSYE. From start to end, the CDR3 is CSARDGLRTGSYEQYF.

This clone rates as medium-sized. The read gets to within 3 residues of the CDR3 end, and the germline J gene fills in the rest. Other DNA sequences in this specimen translate into the identical CDR3. The rearrangement links TRBV20-1 to TRBJ2-3; 7 nucleotides align to TRBD2. CDR1 and CDR2 from the germline V gene are DFQATT and SNEGSKA (reference sequence). Trimming took 5 bases from V and 2 from J; bases not matched to a gene: 4. This CDR3 spans 13 amino acids. CDR3 DNA, as far as it was read: TGCAGTGCTGGCGGGGGTTCCACAGATACG. This gives the protein CSAGGGSTDT. The full CDR3 sequence reads CSAGGGSTDTQYF.